This entry concerns a single TCR beta chain. The data originate from a study of blood T cell repertoires in COVID-19. Turning to the study itself: Samples representing acute and convalescent COVID-19 were sourced from the United States, Italy and Spain.

The assay was immunoSEQ multiplex PCR, and TCRdb's table has in-frame clones only and misses some. Of roughly 230,000 clones in the sample, about 80% are singletons; the top ten hold roughly 7%. The origin of this receptor is a woman aged 45-59 years with acute or convalescent COVID-19. The sequencing input was peripheral blood.

CDR3 sequence reads: CASSTGAQQETQYF. CDR3 DNA sequence: TGCGCCAGCAGTACAGGGGCTCAACAAGAGACCCAGTACTTC. The V gene is TRBV5-1, the J gene TRBJ2-5; TRBD1 matches at 7 bases. V shed 5 bases, J shed 2 bases, and the junction held 6 bases outside the gene matches. The CDR3 length is 14 residues. The germline V gene has CDR1 SGHRS and CDR2 YFSETQ.